This T cell receptor beta chain was sequenced in a study of blood T cell repertoires in COVID-19. TCRdb keeps only in-frame clones here, not all; method: immunoSEQ multiplex PCR. The data show about 99,000 clones, approximately 86% seen once. Germline V gene sequence: CDR1 KGHSH, CDR2 LQKENI. The length of the CDR3 is 14 residues. V was trimmed by 0 bases and J by 3 bases, leaving 8 bases between them. This sequence joins TRBV18 and TRBJ2-5; D uncertain. The source of this sequence is a human donor in a cohort sampled during active COVID-19. Sequenced input: peripheral blood. CDR3 sequence: CASSPPGSKETQYF. In nucleotides, the CDR3 is TGTGCCAGCTCACCACCGGGCTCAAAAGAGACCCAGTACTTC.